This TCR beta chain was observed in a study of CD8 T cells in ankylosing spondylitis. Study findings and constraints: Some motif variants were previously reported in reactive arthritis synovial fluid and blood. In ankylosing spondylitis patients, matched synovial fluid reportedly showed significant enrichment of disease-linked clones. What seemed typical of ankylosing spondylitis blood was a TCR beta motif built from about eight highly homologous variants.

MiXCR, applied by TCRdb to the 5' RACE reads, yields one record per CDR3 protein. This sample yields over 450,000 distinct CDR3 sequences, of which about 13% are seen a single time; around 6.8% belongs to the top ten. Turning to this clonotype: What it binds is not known.

Sequencing was carried out using blood, either unsorted or a sorted T cell fraction (not recorded which). The TCR comes from a male donor with ankylosing spondylitis.

CDR3 coding DNA: TGTGCCAGCAGTTCAACAGGGTTCGCGACCCAGTACTTC. Its protein product is CASSSTGFATQYF. The chain carries TRBV12-3 or TRBV12-4 and TRBJ2-5, with a weak D call TRBD1 (6 bases). The CDR3 sequence is 13 residues long. Trimming took off 4 bases at V and 7 bases at J, with 13 bases between the two ends.